Listed below are T cell receptor beta chains from one sample, sequenced in a study of T cells in localized non-small cell lung cancer. The data were produced by immunoSEQ multiplex PCR, yet TCRdb's version contains in-frame clones alone and is incomplete. Here the sample spans some 15,000 clones, approximately 85% being singletons. Sequenced material: peripheral blood, taken before any cancer treatment. The receptors were sampled from a woman aged 40-69 years with stage I lung adenocarcinoma. CDR3s include the opening cysteine and the closing phenylalanine or tryptophan. A D gene is named only where the DNA matches it firmly. Expanded clones get a size class; other rows say once, few or many, or leave the size out.

CDR3 protein: CAISDYYSWDGEETQYF
CDR3 DNA: TGTGCCATCAGTGACTATTATAGCTGGGATGGGGAAGAGACCCAGTACTTC
clone size: once
J gene: TRBJ2-5
CDR3 length: 17
V gene: TRBV10-3
D gene: NA

CDR3 protein: CASKRRQSDTEAFF
CDR3 DNA: TGCGCCAGCAAGAGGAGACAGTCGGACACTGAAGCTTTCTTT
clone size: NA
J gene: TRBJ1-1
CDR3 length: 14
V gene: TRBV10-1
D gene: NA

CDR3 protein: CASSADSGGLNTEAFF
CDR3 DNA: TGTGCCAGCAGTGCTGACTCAGGCGGACTGAACACTGAAGCTTTCTTT
clone size: NA
J gene: TRBJ1-1
CDR3 length: 16
V gene: TRBV6-1
D gene: NA

CDR3 protein: CASSYGAASNYGYTF
CDR3 DNA: TGTGCCAGCAGTTACGGGGCCGCATCTAACTATGGCTACACCTTC
clone size: NA
J gene: TRBJ1-2
CDR3 length: 15
V gene: TRBV6-5
D gene: NA

CDR3 protein: CATSLGTAQETQYF
CDR3 DNA: TGTGCCACCAGCCTAGGGACGGCCCAAGAGACCCAGTACTTC
clone size: NA
J gene: TRBJ2-5
CDR3 length: 14
V gene: TRBV15
D gene: NA

CDR3 protein: CASSGGWGNYGYTF
CDR3 DNA: TGTGCCAGCAGTGGGGGTTGGGGAAACTATGGCTACACCTTC
clone size: NA
J gene: TRBJ1-2
CDR3 length: 14
V gene: TRBV6-1
D gene: NA

CDR3 protein: CASSGTGGAIRISPLHF
CDR3 DNA: TGTGCCAGTAGTGGGACAGGGGGCGCGATTCGGATCTCACCCCTCCACTTT
clone size: NA
J gene: TRBJ1-6
CDR3 length: 17
V gene: TRBV19
D gene: TRBD1

CDR3 protein: CASSLDFLNDNEQFF
CDR3 DNA: TGTGCCAGCAGCCTCGACTTCCTAAACGACAATGAGCAGTTCTTC
clone size: NA
J gene: TRBJ2-1
CDR3 length: 15
V gene: TRBV5-4
D gene: NA

CDR3 protein: CASTPGLNSPLHF
CDR3 DNA: TGTGCCAGCACCCCCGGCCTTAATTCACCCCTCCACTTT
clone size: NA
J gene: TRBJ1-6
CDR3 length: 13
V gene: TRBV21-1
D gene: NA

CDR3 protein: CASSYSSHGGYGYTF
CDR3 DNA: TGTGCCAGCAGTTACTCATCTCACGGGGGCTATGGCTACACCTTC
clone size: once
J gene: TRBJ1-2
CDR3 length: 15
V gene: TRBV6-5
D gene: NA

CDR3 protein: CASSPEGGGNTGELFF
CDR3 DNA: TGTGCCAGCAGCCCAGAGGGCGGGGGGAACACCGGGGAGCTGTTTTTT
clone size: NA
J gene: TRBJ2-2
CDR3 length: 16
V gene: TRBV11-2
D gene: TRBD2

CDR3 protein: CASSETPGQNYGYTF
CDR3 DNA: TGTGCCAGCAGTGAGACCCCGGGACAGAACTATGGCTACACCTTC
clone size: NA
J gene: TRBJ1-2
CDR3 length: 15
V gene: TRBV6-1
D gene: TRBD1

CDR3 protein: CASSLEGGGPQHF
CDR3 DNA: TGTGCCAGCAGCTTAGAGGGAGGGGGGCCCCAGCATTTT
clone size: NA
J gene: TRBJ1-5
CDR3 length: 13
V gene: TRBV5-4
D gene: NA

CDR3 protein: CASFGGSSGDYEQYF
CDR3 DNA: TGTGCCAGCTTTGGGGGATCCTCGGGTGACTACGAGCAGTACTTC
clone size: NA
J gene: TRBJ2-7
CDR3 length: 15
V gene: TRBV2
D gene: NA

CDR3 protein: CASSLLPGGETQYF
CDR3 DNA: TGTGCCAGCAGCTTGCTGCCAGGGGGGGAGACCCAGTACTTC
clone size: once
J gene: TRBJ2-5
CDR3 length: 14
V gene: TRBV5-6
D gene: NA

CDR3 protein: CSVARDRAYEQYF
CDR3 DNA: TGCAGCGTTGCCCGCGACAGGGCCTACGAGCAGTACTTC
clone size: NA
J gene: TRBJ2-7
CDR3 length: 13
V gene: TRBV29-1
D gene: TRBD1

CDR3 protein: CASSLDTLYGYTF
CDR3 DNA: TGTGCCAGCAGCTTGGACACCCTCTATGGCTACACCTTC
clone size: NA
J gene: TRBJ1-2
CDR3 length: 13
V gene: TRBV11-2
D gene: NA

CDR3 protein: CASSPQENTEAFF
CDR3 DNA: TGTGCCAGCTCACCCCAGGAGAACACTGAAGCTTTCTTT
clone size: NA
J gene: TRBJ1-1
CDR3 length: 13
V gene: TRBV18
D gene: NA

CDR3 protein: CATSRDRVMNTEAFF
CDR3 DNA: TGTGCCACCAGCAGAGACAGGGTTATGAACACTGAAGCTTTCTTT
clone size: NA
J gene: TRBJ1-1
CDR3 length: 15
V gene: TRBV15
D gene: NA

CDR3 protein: CASSLVLAVQETQYF
CDR3 DNA: TGTGCCAGCAGCTTAGTACTAGCGGTGCAAGAGACCCAGTACTTC
clone size: NA
J gene: TRBJ2-5
CDR3 length: 15
V gene: TRBV7-9
D gene: TRBD2

CDR3 protein: CASKQDNSGANVLTF
CDR3 DNA: TGTGCCAGTAAACAGGACAACTCTGGGGCCAACGTCCTGACTTTC
clone size: NA
J gene: TRBJ2-6
CDR3 length: 15
V gene: TRBV19
D gene: NA

CDR3 protein: CASSVEGQGAREQYF
CDR3 DNA: TGTGCCAGCAGCGTAGAGGGACAGGGGGCGCGGGAGCAGTACTTC
clone size: NA
J gene: TRBJ2-7
CDR3 length: 15
V gene: TRBV9
D gene: TRBD1

CDR3 protein: CSASRTAEAFF
CDR3 DNA: TGCAGTGCTAGTCGGACGGCTGAAGCTTTCTTT
clone size: NA
J gene: TRBJ1-1
CDR3 length: 11
V gene: TRBV20-1
D gene: NA

CDR3 protein: CSVGPGTDTQYF
CDR3 DNA: TGCAGCGTTGGCCCAGGCACAGATACGCAGTATTTT
clone size: once
J gene: TRBJ2-3
CDR3 length: 12
V gene: TRBV29-1
D gene: NA

CDR3 protein: CASSSNRVEKLFF
CDR3 DNA: TGTGCCAGTAGTTCAAACAGGGTAGAAAAACTGTTTTTT
clone size: NA
J gene: TRBJ1-4
CDR3 length: 13
V gene: TRBV19
D gene: NA

CDR3 protein: CASSHDGNYEQYF
CDR3 DNA: TGTGCCAGCAGCCACGACGGAAACTACGAGCAGTACTTC
clone size: once
J gene: TRBJ2-7
CDR3 length: 13
V gene: TRBV6-6
D gene: NA

CDR3 protein: CASSGGAHEQYF
CDR3 DNA: TGTGCCAGCAGTGGGGGGGCCCACGAGCAGTACTTC
clone size: few
J gene: TRBJ2-7
CDR3 length: 12
V gene: TRBV2
D gene: NA

CDR3 protein: CASSLEQGAYEQYF
CDR3 DNA: TGTGCCAGCTCACTCGAGCAGGGGGCCTACGAGCAGTACTTC
clone size: NA
J gene: TRBJ2-7
CDR3 length: 14
V gene: TRBV18
D gene: TRBD1

CDR3 protein: CAIRRGRNSPLHF
CDR3 DNA: TGTGCCATCAGGAGGGGGCGAAATTCACCCCTCCACTTT
clone size: NA
J gene: TRBJ1-6
CDR3 length: 13
V gene: TRBV10-3
D gene: TRBD1

CDR3 protein: CAISERDSTDTQYF
CDR3 DNA: TGTGCCATCAGTGAGCGGGACTCCACAGATACGCAGTATTTT
clone size: NA
J gene: TRBJ2-3
CDR3 length: 14
V gene: TRBV10-3
D gene: NA

CDR3 protein: CASSVTSGGTYEQYF
CDR3 DNA: TGTGCCAGCAGCGTAACTAGCGGGGGGACCTACGAGCAGTACTTC
clone size: NA
J gene: TRBJ2-7
CDR3 length: 15
V gene: TRBV5-4
D gene: TRBD2

CDR3 protein: CASSLWGGDEKLFF
CDR3 DNA: TGTGCCAGCAGCCTATGGGGTGGGGATGAAAAACTGTTTTTT
clone size: NA
J gene: TRBJ1-4
CDR3 length: 14
V gene: TRBV7-8
D gene: NA

CDR3 protein: CAWMYTGELFF
CDR3 DNA: TGTGCCTGGATGTACACCGGGGAGCTGTTTTTT
clone size: NA
J gene: TRBJ2-2
CDR3 length: 11
V gene: TRBV30
D gene: NA

CDR3 protein: CASSSVPGSNTGELFF
CDR3 DNA: TGTGCCAGCTCGTCTGTCCCAGGGTCGAACACCGGGGAGCTGTTTTTT
clone size: NA
J gene: TRBJ2-2
CDR3 length: 16
V gene: TRBV18
D gene: NA

CDR3 protein: CASSLIGEAKDTQYF
CDR3 DNA: TGTGCCAGCAGCTTGATAGGAGAAGCAAAAGATACGCAGTATTTT
clone size: NA
J gene: TRBJ2-3
CDR3 length: 15
V gene: TRBV5-6
D gene: NA

CDR3 protein: CASSGGQLTSYANTGELFF
CDR3 DNA: TGCGCCAGCAGTGGAGGACAGTTAACCTCATACGCGAACACCGGGGAGCTGTTTTTT
clone size: NA
J gene: TRBJ2-2
CDR3 length: 19
V gene: TRBV10-2
D gene: NA

CDR3 protein: CASSPYEGILNYGYTF
CDR3 DNA: TGTGCCAGCTCACCGTACGAGGGGATTCTTAACTATGGCTACACCTTC
clone size: NA
J gene: TRBJ1-2
CDR3 length: 16
V gene: TRBV18
D gene: NA

CDR3 protein: CASRMGQVDSGANVLTF
CDR3 DNA: TGTGCCAGCAGGATGGGACAGGTAGACTCTGGGGCCAACGTCCTGACTTTC
clone size: NA
J gene: TRBJ2-6
CDR3 length: 17
V gene: TRBV27
D gene: TRBD1

CDR3 protein: CASSEAPRQPQHF
CDR3 DNA: TGTGCCAGCAGTGAAGCTCCTCGGCAGCCCCAGCATTTT
clone size: NA
J gene: TRBJ1-5
CDR3 length: 13
V gene: TRBV2
D gene: NA

CDR3 protein: CASSLDGTGFTDTQYF
CDR3 DNA: TGCGCCAGCAGCTTGGACGGGACAGGGTTCACAGATACGCAGTATTTT
clone size: NA
J gene: TRBJ2-3
CDR3 length: 16
V gene: TRBV5-1
D gene: TRBD1

CDR3 protein: CASSWPPGTGVPGYTF
CDR3 DNA: TGTGCCAGCAGTTGGCCACCCGGGACAGGGGTACCCGGCTACACCTTC
clone size: once
J gene: TRBJ1-2
CDR3 length: 16
V gene: TRBV6-6
D gene: TRBD1

CDR3 protein: CASSQARELNGELFF
CDR3 DNA: TGTGCCAGCAGCCAAGCCAGGGAGTTGAACGGGGAGCTGTTTTTT
clone size: NA
J gene: TRBJ2-2
CDR3 length: 15
V gene: TRBV4-2
D gene: NA

CDR3 protein: CASSTDRTGWGKGYTF
CDR3 DNA: TGTGCCAGTAGTACGGATCGGACAGGTTGGGGAAAAGGCTACACCTTC
clone size: NA
J gene: TRBJ1-2
CDR3 length: 16
V gene: TRBV19
D gene: TRBD1